The TCR beta chain under discussion was sequenced for a study of blood T cell repertoires in COVID-19. The wider study: COVID-19 samples, acute and convalescent, were from the United States, Italy and Spain.

Generated by immunoSEQ multiplex PCR, the TCRdb table keeps only in-frame clones and is missing some. The sample has 95,000 to 100,000 clones, 81% seen once. Germline CDR1 MNHNY, CDR2 SVGAGI (reference sequence). The CDR3 loop spans 14 amino acids. The trim removed 5 bases at V and 5 bases at J, leaving 5 bases unmatched. V and J are TRBV6-6 and TRBJ2-5; 10 bases are a match to TRBD1. The clonotype comes from a woman of 80 years or more with acute or convalescent COVID-19. Sequencing used peripheral blood. The CDR3 DNA reads as TGTGCCAGCAGTGGAGGGACAGGGGTGGAGACCCAGTACTTC. This gives the protein CASSGGTGVETQYF.